This entry describes one TCR beta chain. Its target antigen remains unknown. Base-call qualities are not available, and no considerably larger clone is one nucleotide away. This sample is drawn from a study of neoadjuvant anti-PD-1 for oral cavity cancer listed by TCRdb under 2021. General notes on the study: Patients mostly received three to four biweekly doses of nivolumab at 3 mg/kg before curative-intent surgical resection. A fourth nivolumab dose was given around day 43 to patients without progression, and definitive surgical resection was performed in those patients on days 50-56. Under RECIST 1.1, a patient counted as a responder if showing complete response, partial response or stable disease, and as a non-responder if showing progression. A roughly 30% response rate was observed in the parent correlative cohort, in which over nine patients were included. Overall results and qualifications from the work: Higher pretreatment blood Treg/Th17 ratios correlated with both higher pretreatment blood TCRbeta clonality and lower post-treatment tumor TCRbeta clonality. The TCR analyses had only a few patients in each response group, and the authors called for validation in larger cohorts. After neoadjuvant nivolumab, non-responders showed significantly higher T cell clonality (Gini index) in PBMCs than responders did.

The time point label of this sample denotes: after neoadjuvant nivolumab, at surgical resection. The patients had newly diagnosed stage II-IVA oral cavity squamous cell carcinoma and had not received any prior systemic or radiation treatment. The cohort consisted of patients with HPV-negative, locally advanced oral cavity squamous cell carcinoma. Peripheral blood mononuclear cells were analyzed directly and were not maintained or expanded in culture. Samples came from a longitudinal correlative study of a single-arm phase II trial of neoadjuvant nivolumab in oral cavity squamous cell carcinoma. Subject-matched pre- and post-treatment PBMCs and tumors from three responders and three non-responders underwent genomic DNA-based TCRbeta sequencing. Peripheral blood mononuclear cells were collected before nivolumab treatment and were collected again after treatment, at the time of surgery. Genomic DNA was isolated from PBMCs using the Maxwell RSC DNA from Cells kit.

For deep sequencing, each PBMC sample was run in six replicates, with libraries mostly built from approximately 520 ng of input genomic DNA. TCRbeta libraries were prepared with the immunoSEQ hsTCRbeta kit according to the manufacturer's instructions. The completed libraries were mixed into a single pool at 3 nM, then sequenced with an Illumina NovaSeq 6000 S4 flow cell. The source study handled its data this way. Raw data preprocessing and quality control were performed with the immunoSEQ Analyzer. The analysis was restricted to productive rearrangements, with each unique CDR3 amino acid sequence defining a clonotype. Repertoire clonality was estimated as the Gini-Simpson index, which was calculated using the R package tcR. Student's t test was used to compare Gini indices, while Pearson correlation assessed associations with tumor size change. The immuneACCESS repertoire file appears here via TCRdb, limited to in-frame rearrangements. These files lack a portion of the clones; in checked studies, under half of the deficit traces to unresolved V genes, and the cause of the others is not known. V and J calls plus clone size are reproduced from that table; the DNA served to infer D and trimming. Within this sample are roughly 46,000 clones, with 77% of them counted one time only. The ten largest clonotypes hold about 5% of the sample.

The clonotype originates from a person between 35 and 79 years old with oral cavity squamous cell carcinoma. The input for sequencing was PBMCs, taken after nivolumab (anti-PD-1) treatment.

The CDR3 protein is CASSDRAAYEQYF. The nucleotides read TGTGCCAGTTCAGACAGGGCCGCCTACGAGCAGTACTTC. This chain joins TRBV27 to TRBJ2-7, with TRBD1 identical over 7 junction bases. V ends up 9 bases short and J 2 bases short, with an unmatched junction base count of 7. The CDR1 and CDR2 encoded by the germline V gene (reference sequence) are MNHEY and SMNVEV. Taken from cysteine to phenylalanine, the CDR3 has 13 residues. Only the CDR3 DNA stays, 39 bases, in frame from base 1.